This TCR beta chain was documented in a study of control samples from healthy donors and cancer patients. TCRdb keeps only in-frame clones here, not all; method: immunoSEQ multiplex PCR. The table has 70,000 to 85,000 clones, 80% to 90% seen once; the top ten hold around a tenth. Trimming took off 3 bases at V and 8 bases at J, with 8 bases between the two ends. The CDR3 is 12 residues long. CDR1 is SNHLY, CDR2 FYNNEI, per germline. This sequence joins TRBV2 and TRBJ2-4, with no clear D. The clonotype comes from a man aged 55 to 70 with head and neck cancer. Sequencing was carried out using PBMCs. The CDR3 loop reads CASSDLGDIQYF. The CDR3 DNA is TGTGCCAGCAGTGATTTGGGCGACATTCAGTACTTC.